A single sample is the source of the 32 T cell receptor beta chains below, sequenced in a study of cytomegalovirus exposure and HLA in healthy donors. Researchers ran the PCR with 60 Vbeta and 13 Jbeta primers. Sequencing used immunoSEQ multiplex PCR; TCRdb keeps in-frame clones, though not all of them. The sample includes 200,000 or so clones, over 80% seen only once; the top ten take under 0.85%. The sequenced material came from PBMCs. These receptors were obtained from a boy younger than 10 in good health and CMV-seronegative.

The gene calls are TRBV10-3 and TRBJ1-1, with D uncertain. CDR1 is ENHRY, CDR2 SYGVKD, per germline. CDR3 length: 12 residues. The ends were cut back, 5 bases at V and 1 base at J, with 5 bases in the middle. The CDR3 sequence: CAISQENTEAFF. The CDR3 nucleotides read TGTGCCATCAGTCAGGAGAACACTGAAGCTTTCTTT.

CDR3 in amino acids: CASSLPGQENYTF. Written as DNA, the CDR3 is TGCGCCAGCAGTCTACCAGGACAGGAAAACTACACCTTC. The J gene is TRBJ1-2, the V gene TRBV23-1, with 7 positions matching TRBD1. TRBV23-1 is reported as an ORF; its role is uncertain. The length of the CDR3 is 13 residues. The ends lost 4 bases at V and 10 bases at J; junction bases unmatched: 9.

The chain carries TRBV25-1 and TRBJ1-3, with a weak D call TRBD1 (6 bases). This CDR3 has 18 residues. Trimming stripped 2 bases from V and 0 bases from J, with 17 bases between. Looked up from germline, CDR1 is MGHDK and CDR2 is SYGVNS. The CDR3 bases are TGTGCCAGCAGTGAAGGCGGGGGCAGAAGGGGCTCTGGAAACACCATATATTTT. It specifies CASSEGGGRRGSGNTIYF.

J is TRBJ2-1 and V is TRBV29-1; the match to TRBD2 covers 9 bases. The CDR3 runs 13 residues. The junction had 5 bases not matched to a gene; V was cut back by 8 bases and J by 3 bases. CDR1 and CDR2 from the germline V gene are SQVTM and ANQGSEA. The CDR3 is CSITTSGYNEQFF. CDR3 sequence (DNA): TGCAGCATAACGACTAGCGGCTACAATGAGCAGTTCTTC.

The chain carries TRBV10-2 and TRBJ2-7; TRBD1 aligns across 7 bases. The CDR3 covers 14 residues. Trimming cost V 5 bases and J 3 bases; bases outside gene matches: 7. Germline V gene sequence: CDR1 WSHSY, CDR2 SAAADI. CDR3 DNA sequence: TGCGCCAGCAGTACGACAGGGTTGAGCTACGAGCAGTACTTC. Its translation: CASSTTGLSYEQYF.

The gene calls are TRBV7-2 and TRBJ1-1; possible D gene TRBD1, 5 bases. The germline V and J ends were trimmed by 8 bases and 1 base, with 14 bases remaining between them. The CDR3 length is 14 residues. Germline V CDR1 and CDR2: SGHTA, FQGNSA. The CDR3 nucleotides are TGTGCCAGCGATATAATTACAGGGAACACTGAAGCTTTCTTT. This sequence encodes CASDIITGNTEAFF.

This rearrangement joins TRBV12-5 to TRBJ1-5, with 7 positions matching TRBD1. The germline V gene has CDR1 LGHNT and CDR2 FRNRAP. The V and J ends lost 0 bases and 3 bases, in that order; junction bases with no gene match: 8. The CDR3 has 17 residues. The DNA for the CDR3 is TGTGCTAGTGGTTTGGTTAAGGGACAGCGAGACAATCAGCCCCAGCATTTT. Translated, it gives CASGLVKGQRDNQPQHF.

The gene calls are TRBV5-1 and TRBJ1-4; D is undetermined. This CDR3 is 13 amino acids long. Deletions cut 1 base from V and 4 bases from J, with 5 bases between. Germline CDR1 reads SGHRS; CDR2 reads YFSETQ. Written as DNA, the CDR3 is TGCGCCAGCAGCTTGCCCGGTAATGAAAAACTGTTTTTT. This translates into CASSLPGNEKLFF.

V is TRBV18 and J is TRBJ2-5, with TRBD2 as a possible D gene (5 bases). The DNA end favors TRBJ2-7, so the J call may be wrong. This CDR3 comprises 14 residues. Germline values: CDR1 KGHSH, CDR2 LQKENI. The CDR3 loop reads CASSPRESSYEQYF. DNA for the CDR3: TGTGCCAGCTCACCACGGGAGAGCTCCTACGAGCAGTACTTC.

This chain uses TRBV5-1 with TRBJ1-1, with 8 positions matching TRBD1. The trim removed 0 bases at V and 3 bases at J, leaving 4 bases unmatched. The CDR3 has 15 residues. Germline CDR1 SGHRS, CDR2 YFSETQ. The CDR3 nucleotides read TGCGCCAGCAGCTTGGGACAGGGGAAGTACACTGAAGCTTTCTTT. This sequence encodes CASSLGQGKYTEAFF.

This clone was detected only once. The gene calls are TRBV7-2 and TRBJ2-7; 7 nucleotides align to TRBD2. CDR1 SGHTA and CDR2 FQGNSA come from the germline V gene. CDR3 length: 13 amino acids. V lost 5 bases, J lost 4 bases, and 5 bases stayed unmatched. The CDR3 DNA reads TGTGCCAGCAGCCCCAGGGAGGGTTACGAGCAGTACTTC. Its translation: CASSPREGYEQYF. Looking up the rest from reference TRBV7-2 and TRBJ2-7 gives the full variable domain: GAGVSQSPSNKVTEKGKDVELRCDPISGHTALYWYRQSLGQGLEFLIYFQGNSAPDKSGLPSDRFSAERTGGSVSTLTIQRTQQEDSAVYLCASSPREGYEQYFGPGTRLTVT.

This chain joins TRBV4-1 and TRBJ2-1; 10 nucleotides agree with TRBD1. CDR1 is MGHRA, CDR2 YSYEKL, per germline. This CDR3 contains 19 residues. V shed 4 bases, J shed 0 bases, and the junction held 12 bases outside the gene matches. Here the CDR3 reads CASSPETGGSPGSYNEQFF. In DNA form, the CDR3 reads TGCGCCAGCAGCCCGGAGACAGGGGGCTCCCCCGGCTCCTACAATGAGCAGTTCTTC.

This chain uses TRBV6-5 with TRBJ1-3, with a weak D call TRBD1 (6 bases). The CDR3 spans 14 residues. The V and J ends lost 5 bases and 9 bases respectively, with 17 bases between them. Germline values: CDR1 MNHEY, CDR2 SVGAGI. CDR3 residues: CASSQDSARFTIYF. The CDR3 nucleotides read TGTGCCAGCAGTCAGGACAGCGCTCGGTTCACCATATATTTT.

CDR3 in DNA: TGTGCCAGCAGGGGAGGGGTTTTATCAGAGACCCAGTACTTC. It codes for CASRGGVLSETQYF. The chain combines TRBV2 with TRBJ2-5, with 7 bases that match TRBD2. The length of the CDR3 is 14 residues. The V gene's germline CDR1 is SNHLY and CDR2 FYNNEI. V shed 6 bases, J shed 4 bases, and the junction held 8 bases outside the gene matches.

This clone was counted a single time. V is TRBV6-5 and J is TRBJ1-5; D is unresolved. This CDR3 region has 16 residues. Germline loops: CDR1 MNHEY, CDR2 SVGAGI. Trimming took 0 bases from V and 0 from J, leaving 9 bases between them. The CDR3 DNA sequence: TGTGCCAGCAGTTACTCCACAATGGTTAGCAATCAGCCCCAGCATTTT. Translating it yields CASSYSTMVSNQPQHF.

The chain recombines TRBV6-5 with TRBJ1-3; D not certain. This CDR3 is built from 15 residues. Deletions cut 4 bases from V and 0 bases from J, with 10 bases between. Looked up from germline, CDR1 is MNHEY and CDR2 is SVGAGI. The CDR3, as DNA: TGTGCCAGCAGTTCCCCCCAGTTCTCTGGAAACACCATATATTTT. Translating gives CASSSPQFSGNTIYF.

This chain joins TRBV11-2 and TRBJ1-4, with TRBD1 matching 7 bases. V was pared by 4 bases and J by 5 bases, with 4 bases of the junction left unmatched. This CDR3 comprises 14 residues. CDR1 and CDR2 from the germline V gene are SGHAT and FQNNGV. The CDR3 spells CASSWIQGNEKLFF. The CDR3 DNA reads TGTGCCAGCAGCTGGATACAGGGGAATGAAAAACTGTTTTTT.

CDR3 nucleotides: TGTGCCAGCAGCTTAAACCGGCAGGGCCAAAACATTCAGTACTTC. This codes for CASSLNRQGQNIQYF. The chain combines TRBV11-2 with TRBJ2-4, with D tentatively TRBD1 (5 bases). Trimming left V 2 bases short and J 5 bases short, with 13 bases between. Looked up from germline, CDR1 is SGHAT and CDR2 is FQNNGV. The CDR3 has 15 amino acids.

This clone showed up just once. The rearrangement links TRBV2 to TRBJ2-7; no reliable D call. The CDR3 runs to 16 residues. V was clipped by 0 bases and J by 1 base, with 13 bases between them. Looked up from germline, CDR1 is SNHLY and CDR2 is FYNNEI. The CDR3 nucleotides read TGTGCCAGCAGTGAAGCGCTGGGCGCTGGATCCTACGAGCAGTACTTC. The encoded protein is CASSEALGAGSYEQYF.

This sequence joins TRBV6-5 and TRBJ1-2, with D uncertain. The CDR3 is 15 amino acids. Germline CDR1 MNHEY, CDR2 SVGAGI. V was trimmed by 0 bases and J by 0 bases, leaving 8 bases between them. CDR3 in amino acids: CASSYSPGANYGYTF. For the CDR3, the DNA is TGTGCCAGCAGTTACTCGCCTGGAGCTAACTATGGCTACACCTTC.

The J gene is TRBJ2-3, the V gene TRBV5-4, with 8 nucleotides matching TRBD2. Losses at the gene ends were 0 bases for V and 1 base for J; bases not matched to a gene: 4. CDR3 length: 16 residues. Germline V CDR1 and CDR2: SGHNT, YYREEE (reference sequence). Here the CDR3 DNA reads TGTGCCAGCAGCTTGGGGGGTAGCGGGGGCACAGATACGCAGTATTTT. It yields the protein CASSLGGSGGTDTQYF.

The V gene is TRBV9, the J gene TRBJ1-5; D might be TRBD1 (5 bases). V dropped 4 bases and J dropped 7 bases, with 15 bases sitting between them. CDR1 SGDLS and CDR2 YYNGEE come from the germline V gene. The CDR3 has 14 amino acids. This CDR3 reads CASSPVGAGQPQHF. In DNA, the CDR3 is TGTGCCAGCAGCCCGGTAGGGGCCGGCCAGCCCCAGCATTTT.

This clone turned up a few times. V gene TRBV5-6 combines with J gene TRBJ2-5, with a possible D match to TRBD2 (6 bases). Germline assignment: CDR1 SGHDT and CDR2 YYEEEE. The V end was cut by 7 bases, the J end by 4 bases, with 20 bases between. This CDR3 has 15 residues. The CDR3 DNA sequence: TGTGCCAGCCATGGGAGGACGGGGTACGGAGAGACCCAGTACTTC. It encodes CASHGRTGYGETQYF.

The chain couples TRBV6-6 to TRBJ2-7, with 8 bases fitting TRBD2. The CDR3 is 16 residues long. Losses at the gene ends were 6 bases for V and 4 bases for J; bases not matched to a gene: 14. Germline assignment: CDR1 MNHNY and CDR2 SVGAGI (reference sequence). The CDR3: CASSPGDGRARYEQYF. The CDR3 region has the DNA TGTGCCAGCAGCCCGGGTGACGGGAGGGCTCGATACGAGCAGTACTTC.

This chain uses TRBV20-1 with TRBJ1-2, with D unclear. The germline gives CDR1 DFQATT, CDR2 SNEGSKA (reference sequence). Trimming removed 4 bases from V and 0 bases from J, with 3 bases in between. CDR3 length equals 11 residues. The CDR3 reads CSATANYGYTF. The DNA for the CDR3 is TGCAGTGCTACAGCTAACTATGGCTACACCTTC.

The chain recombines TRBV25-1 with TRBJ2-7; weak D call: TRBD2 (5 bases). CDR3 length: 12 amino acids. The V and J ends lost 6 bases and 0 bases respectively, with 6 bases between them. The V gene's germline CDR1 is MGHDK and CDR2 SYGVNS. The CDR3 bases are TGTGCCAGCAGGGGGAGCTCCTACGAGCAGTACTTC. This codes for CASRGSSYEQYF.

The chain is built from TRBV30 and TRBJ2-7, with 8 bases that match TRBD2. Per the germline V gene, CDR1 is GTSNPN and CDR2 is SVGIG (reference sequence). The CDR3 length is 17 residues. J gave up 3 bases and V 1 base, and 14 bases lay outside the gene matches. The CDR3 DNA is TGTGCCTGGAGTGGACAAGGAAAAAGCGGGGGTTACTACGAGCAGTACTTC. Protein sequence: CAWSGQGKSGGYYEQYF.

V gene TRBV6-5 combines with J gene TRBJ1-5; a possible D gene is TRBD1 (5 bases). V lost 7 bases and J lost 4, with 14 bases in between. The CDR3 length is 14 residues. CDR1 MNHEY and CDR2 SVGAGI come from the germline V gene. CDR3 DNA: TGTGCCAGCACGGCCGGACACCAAAATCAGCCCCAGCATTTT. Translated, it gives CASTAGHQNQPQHF.

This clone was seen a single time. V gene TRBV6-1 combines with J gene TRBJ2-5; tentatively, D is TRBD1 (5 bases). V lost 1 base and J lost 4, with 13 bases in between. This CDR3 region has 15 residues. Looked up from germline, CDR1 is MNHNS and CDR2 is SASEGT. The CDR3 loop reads CASSEEGAQGETQYF. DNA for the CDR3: TGTGCCAGCAGTGAAGAGGGCGCTCAGGGAGAGACCCAGTACTTC.

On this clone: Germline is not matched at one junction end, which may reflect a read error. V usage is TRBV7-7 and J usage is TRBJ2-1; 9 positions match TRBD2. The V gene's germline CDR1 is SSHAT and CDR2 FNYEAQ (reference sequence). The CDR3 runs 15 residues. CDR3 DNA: TGTGCTAGCAGCTTAGGTCTAGCGGGAAACAATGAGCAGTTCTTC. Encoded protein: CASSLGLAGNNEQFF. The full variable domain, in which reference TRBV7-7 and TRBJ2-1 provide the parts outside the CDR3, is GAGVSQSPRYKVTKRGQDVTLRCDPISSHATLYWYQQALGQGPEFLTYFNYEAQPDKSGLPSDRFSAERPEGSISTLTIQRTEQRDSAMYRCASSLGLAGNNEQFFGPGTRLTVL.

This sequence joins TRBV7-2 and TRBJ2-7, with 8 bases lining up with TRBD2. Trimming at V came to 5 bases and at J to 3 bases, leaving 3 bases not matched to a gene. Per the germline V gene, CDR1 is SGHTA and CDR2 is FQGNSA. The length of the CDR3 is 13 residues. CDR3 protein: CASSVGTSYEQYF. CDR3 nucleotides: TGTGCCAGCAGCGTCGGGACTAGCTACGAGCAGTACTTC.

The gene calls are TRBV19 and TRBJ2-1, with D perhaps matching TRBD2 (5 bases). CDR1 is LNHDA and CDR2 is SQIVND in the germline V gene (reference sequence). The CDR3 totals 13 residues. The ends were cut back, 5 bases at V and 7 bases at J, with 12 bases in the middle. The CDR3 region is CASSLLAPNEQFF. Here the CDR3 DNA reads TGTGCCAGTAGTTTGCTAGCCCCGAATGAGCAGTTCTTC. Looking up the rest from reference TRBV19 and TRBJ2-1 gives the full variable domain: DGGITQSPKYLFRKEGQNVTLSCEQNLNHDAMYWYRQDPGQGLRLIYYSQIVNDFQKGDIAEGYSVSREKKESFPLTVTSAQKNPTAFYLCASSLLAPNEQFFGPGTRLTVL.